These 23 T cell receptor beta chains share one sample of origin, sequenced in a study of T cell responses to AZD1222 COVID-19 vaccine (dated by TCRdb to about 2021). The library was built by means of the immunoSEQ multiplex PCR assay. Entries here come from immuneACCESS through TCRdb and include only in-frame sequences with V and J called. Some clones fail to appear in such tables; in the studies checked, an unresolved V gene covers under half of the shortfall, and the cause of the remainder is unknown. The table for this sample lists under 150,000 clones; about 90% of them were counted only once. The ten largest account for 9% to 9.5% of the sample. Interpreted using the paper, the time point label stands for: about 28 days (+/-7) after the second vaccine dose. The sequencing used peripheral blood, collected 28 days after the second AZD1222 dose. The origin of the receptors is an adult who received the AZD1222 COVID-19 vaccine.

CDR3 residues: CASSAPSRDLWNQPQHF. The CDR3 coding sequence is TGTGCCAGCAGTGCACCCTCTCGGGATTTGTGGAATCAGCCCCAGCATTTT. V usage is TRBV6-1 and J usage is TRBJ1-5; no clear D gene. The length of the CDR3 is 17 residues. V lost 4 bases and J lost 4, with 20 bases in between. Germline V gives CDR1 MNHNS, CDR2 SASEGT.

The gene calls are TRBV27 and TRBJ2-1, with D hard to call. The V end was cut by 0 bases, the J end by 6 bases, with 6 bases between. Germline values: CDR1 MNHEY, CDR2 SMNVEV (reference sequence). The CDR3 covers 13 residues. CDR3: CASSLSIRNEQFF. In DNA form, the CDR3 reads TGTGCCAGCAGTTTATCTATCCGCAATGAGCAGTTCTTC.

This sequence joins TRBV6-5 and TRBJ2-7, with TRBD1 identical over 7 bases. Germline assignment: CDR1 MNHEY and CDR2 SVGAGI. The CDR3 is 14 amino acids. J was trimmed by 1 base and V by 8 bases; bases with no gene match: 8. CDR3 DNA sequence: TGTGCCAGCCTAAAAGGGGGCAGTTCCTACGAGCAGTACTTC. As protein: CASLKGGSSYEQYF.

The rearrangement uses TRBV19 and TRBJ1-2; weak D call: TRBD1 (5 bases). This CDR3 is built from 15 residues. The germline V gene encodes CDR1 LNHDA and CDR2 SQIVND (reference sequence). Deletions cut 5 bases from V and 2 bases from J, with 15 bases between. CDR3 sequence reads: CASSPISGSNYGYTF. The CDR3 DNA reads as TGTGCCAGTAGTCCAATTTCAGGGTCCAACTATGGCTACACCTTC.

The gene calls are TRBV9 and TRBJ2-2, with D possibly called TRBD1 or TRBD2 (5 bases each). Germline loops: CDR1 SGDLS, CDR2 YYNGEE. The ends were cut back, 3 bases at V and 6 bases at J, with 18 bases in the middle. This CDR3 is built from 16 residues. In DNA, the CDR3 is TGTGCCAGCAGCGCCGGGGCGAGGCGGGCCCCCGGGGAGCTGTTTTTT. It yields the protein CASSAGARRAPGELFF.

The chain couples TRBV7-9 to TRBJ2-7; D not certain. CDR3 length: 12 amino acids. From germline, CDR1 is SEHNR and CDR2 FQNEAQ (reference sequence). Trimming left V 2 bases short and J 2 bases short, with 4 bases between. DNA for the CDR3: TGTGCCAGCAGCTTATCACCCTACGAGCAGTACTTC. This gives the protein CASSLSPYEQYF.

The genes are TRBV10-1 and TRBJ1-2; a weak D match, TRBD1 (5 bases). Germline V CDR1 and CDR2: WNHNN, SYGVQD (reference sequence). CDR3 length equals 13 residues. With 0 bases removed from V and 7 bases from J, the gap between germline ends came to 9 bases. The CDR3 nucleotides are TGCGCCAGCAGTGAGTCCGCAGGGTTTGGCTACACCTTC. This encodes CASSESAGFGYTF.

This clone was seen only a few times. The gene calls are TRBV5-1 and TRBJ1-5, with D maybe TRBD1 (5 bases). V lost 1 base, J lost 6 bases, and 14 bases lay in between. CDR1 and CDR2 (germline): SGHRS, YFSETQ. This CDR3 contains 15 residues. Here the CDR3 DNA reads TGCGCCAGCAGCTTGCAGGGCGGGCTCGGTCAGCCCCAGCATTTT. It yields the protein CASSLQGGLGQPQHF. Combining the CDR3 with reference TRBV5-1 and TRBJ1-5 gives the whole variable domain KAGVTQTPRYLIKTRGQQVTLSCSPISGHRSVSWYQQTPGQGLQFLFEYFSETQRNKGNFPGRFSGRQFSNSRSEMNVSTLELGDSALYLCASSLQGGLGQPQHFGDGTRLSIL.

This rearrangement joins TRBV7-8 to TRBJ2-6, with 7 bases matching TRBD2. V trimming: 4 bases; J trimming: 1 base; junction bases outside the gene matches: 4. The CDR3 is 16 amino acids. Germline CDR1 is SGHVS and CDR2 is FQNEAQ. The CDR3 protein is CASSSRGGSGANVLTF. In nucleotides, the CDR3 is TGTGCCAGCAGCTCCCGCGGGGGTTCTGGGGCCAACGTCCTGACTTTC.

The rearrangement links TRBV19 to TRBJ1-5, with D possibly TRBD1 on 5 matching bases. The CDR3 length is 15 residues. The germline V gene encodes CDR1 LNHDA and CDR2 SQIVND (reference sequence). V was trimmed by 3 bases and J by 4 bases, leaving 13 bases between them. CDR3 loop: CASSMWDSRNQPQHF. In DNA form, the CDR3 reads TGTGCCAGTAGTATGTGGGACTCTAGAAATCAGCCCCAGCATTTT.

This chain links TRBV5-4 with TRBJ2-1; D call uncertain. The germline V gene has CDR1 SGHNT and CDR2 YYREEE (reference sequence). The CDR3 runs to 11 residues. Trimming took off 0 bases at V and 9 bases at J, with 4 bases between the two ends. The CDR3 sequence: CASSLDSEQFF. CDR3 nucleotide sequence: TGTGCCAGCAGCTTGGACAGTGAGCAGTTCTTC. Full variable domain (missing parts from reference TRBV5-4 and TRBJ2-1): ETGVTQSPTHLIKTRGQQVTLRCSSQSGHNTVSWYQQALGQGPQFIFQYYREEENGRGNFPPRFSGLQFPNYSSELNVNALELDDSALYLCASSLDSEQFFGPGTRLTVL.

The rearrangement joins TRBV6-5 to TRBJ2-7; 7 nucleotides line up with TRBD1. Germline CDR1 MNHEY, CDR2 SVGAGI. Germline trimming cut 4 bases from V and 3 bases from J; bases unmatched to any gene: 3. The CDR3 covers 13 residues. This CDR3 reads CASSSRQGYEQYV. Here the CDR3 DNA reads TGTGCCAGCAGTTCGAGACAGGGCTACGAGCAGTACGTC.

This clone was found once. The chain combines TRBV4-3 with TRBJ1-1, with no clear D. The ends were cut back, 1 base at V and 1 base at J, with 10 bases in the middle. Per germline, CDR1 LGHNA and CDR2 YSLEER. This CDR3 spans 15 amino acids. Here the CDR3 reads CASSQGESGNTEAFF. CDR3 DNA: TGCGCCAGCAGCCAAGGGGAATCCGGGAACACTGAAGCTTTCTTT.

The chain is built from TRBV27 and TRBJ2-3; D ambiguous. From germline, CDR1 is MNHEY and CDR2 SMNVEV (reference sequence). V was cut by 5 bases and J by 1 base, with 10 bases left in between. CDR3 length equals 14 residues. CDR3 protein: CASSIGSRTDTQYF. The CDR3 DNA is TGTGCCAGCAGTATCGGAAGCCGCACAGATACGCAGTATTTT.

V gene TRBV25-1 combines with J gene TRBJ2-1; D is unclear. Trimming took 4 bases from V and 7 from J, leaving 8 bases between them. This CDR3 region has 12 residues. Germline V lookup: CDR1 MGHDK, CDR2 SYGVNS. The CDR3 protein is CASSAGLNEQFF. DNA for the CDR3: TGTGCCAGCAGTGCTGGGTTGAATGAGCAGTTCTTC.

The rearrangement links TRBV5-6 to TRBJ1-1; D is unresolved. The length of the CDR3 is 12 residues. The germline V gene encodes CDR1 SGHDT and CDR2 YYEEEE. Trimming left V 2 bases short and J 10 bases short, with 12 bases between. CDR3 bases: TGTGCCAGCAGCTTAAGTCGGGGTGCAGCTTTCTTT. Its protein is CASSLSRGAAFF. Together with reference TRBV5-6 and TRBJ1-1, the CDR3 gives the full variable domain: DAGVTQSPTHLIKTRGQQVTLRCSPKSGHDTVSWYQQALGQGPQFIFQYYEEEERQRGNFPDRFSGHQFPNYSSELNVNALLLGDSALYLCASSLSRGAAFFGQGTRLTVV.

V usage is TRBV20-1 and J usage is TRBJ1-1; 7 bases line up with TRBD1. Germline CDR1 reads DFQATT; CDR2 reads SNEGSKA (reference sequence). The CDR3 spans 11 residues. V lost 8 bases to trimming and J lost 3 bases; unmatched junction nucleotides: 3. In DNA, the CDR3 is TGCAGTTTTGACAGGGACACTGAAGCTTTCTTT. Translating gives CSFDRDTEAFF.

The chain employs TRBV21-1 and TRBJ1-2. TRBV21-1 is shown as a pseudogene. The CDR3 sequence is 16 residues long. This CDR3 is CASSKRRGTGNYGYTF. Here the CDR3 DNA reads TGTGCCAGCAGCAAAAGGAGAGGGACGGGAAACTATGGCTACACCTTC.

The chain is built from TRBV5-1 and TRBJ2-1; TRBD1 matches 7 bases. This CDR3 spans 13 amino acids. J was trimmed by 8 bases and V by 4 bases; bases with no gene match: 6. In germline, CDR1 is SGHRS, CDR2 YFSETQ. The CDR3 protein is CASSPGQRDEQFF. CDR3 bases: TGCGCCAGCAGCCCGGGACAGCGCGATGAGCAGTTCTTC.

The chain uses TRBV29-1 and TRBJ1-2; the D is unclear. Germline CDR1 SQVTM, CDR2 ANQGSEA. This CDR3 contains 11 residues. V was clipped by 4 bases and J by 7 bases, with 10 bases between them. For the CDR3, the DNA is TGCAGCGTTGCCGGGCAAGGTGGCTACACCTTC. Protein: CSVAGQGGYTF.

V usage is TRBV30 and J usage is TRBJ1-4, with D uncertain. CDR1 and CDR2 (germline): GTSNPN, SVGIG (reference sequence). Trimming stripped 0 bases from V and 2 bases from J, with 7 bases between. The length of the CDR3 is 14 residues. CDR3 DNA sequence: TGTGCCTGGAGTGTACAAGTTACTAATGAAAAACTGTTTTTT. It specifies CAWSVQVTNEKLFF.

This sequence joins TRBV7-2 and TRBJ1-4, with 11 bases matching TRBD1. This CDR3 has 14 amino acids. Germline loops: CDR1 SGHTA, CDR2 FQGNSA. The trim removed 5 bases at V and 7 bases at J, leaving 3 bases unmatched. In DNA, the CDR3 is TGTGCCAGCAGCCTTGGGACAGGGGGTGAAAAACTGTTTTTT. Its protein is CASSLGTGGEKLFF.

The CDR3 region has the DNA TGTGCCAGCAGCCGCCTAAGACAGGGGACTGAAGCTTTCTTT. The encoded protein is CASSRLRQGTEAFF. The chain links TRBV3-1 (or the pseudogene TRBV3-2) to TRBJ1-1, with 8 positions matching TRBD1. The germline V gene encodes CDR1 LGHDT and CDR2 YNNKEL (reference sequence). The ends lost 4 bases at V and 5 bases at J; junction bases unmatched: 6. The CDR3 has 14 amino acids.